The clone carrying this TCR beta chain came up many times. What it binds is unknown. This record comes from a study of metastatic and nonmetastatic thyroid tumors. The overall study: Repertoire data that came from the blood and tumor or nodule tissue of malignant and benign thyroid patients were compared. Whole-study findings and limits: Reportedly, malignant thyroid tumors had significantly higher TCR beta diversity than benign nodules, in blood and tumor.

Per the study methods: Using the CDR3 differences seen across clinicopathological groups, the authors built a distant-metastasis classifier for papillary thyroid cancer, which was meant to discriminate distant-metastatic patients. From the PCR reads, TCRdb re-called clones with MiXCR. The V and J calls were not made by the authors but by TCRdb's processing. The sample gives about 16,000 clones, about 13% of which show up once; approximately 30% is in the top ten. The V and J ends lost 5 bases and 7 bases respectively, with 18 bases between them. The germline V gene encodes CDR1 SGHVS and CDR2 FQNEAQ. The CDR3 length is 15 residues. Thyroid surgery took place with no prior treatment in any patient.

Sequencing was performed on blood. The receptor was isolated from a female donor with papillary thyroid cancer or a benign thyroid nodule (not recorded which). Some clones in this sample may be carry-over from other donors' samples. V usage is TRBV7-8 and J usage is TRBJ2-1; a possible D gene is TRBD2 (6 bases). CDR3 DNA: TGTGCCAGCAGCCCCCCCCGGGAGCGATGGAATGAGCAGTTCTTC. Translating it yields CASSPPRERWNEQFF.